The rows below give T cell receptor beta chains drawn from one sample of a study of blood T cell repertoires in COVID-19. Only in-frame clones appear in the TCRdb table, and some are missing; sequencing was by immunoSEQ multiplex PCR. This repertoire shows 250,000 to 300,000 clones, roughly 85% found once; its top ten account for 11%. Sequenced input: peripheral blood. Receptors were obtained from a woman aged 70-85 years with acute or convalescent COVID-19. Both conserved end residues are part of each CDR3. A D gene is named only where the DNA matches it firmly. A row's size may be missing; if present it is once, few, many or a size class.

D gene | J gene | clone size | V gene | CDR3 protein | CDR3 DNA
NA | TRBJ1-2 | NA | TRBV11-2 | CASSLSTPRGDGYTF | TGTGCCAGCAGCCTATCGACCCCCCGGGGGGATGGCTACACCTTC
NA | TRBJ2-5 | NA | TRBV9 | CASSARVRETQYF | TGTGCCAGCAGCGCTAGAGTCCGGGAGACCCAGTACTTC
TRBD1 | TRBJ1-1 | once | TRBV4-1 | CASSQVGQVMNTEAFF | TGCGCCAGCAGCCAAGTTGGACAGGTAATGAACACTGAAGCTTTCTTT
NA | TRBJ2-7 | once | TRBV15 | CATSRDRLVGEQYF | TGTGCCACCAGCAGAGATCGACTAGTTGGTGAGCAGTACTTC
TRBD1 | TRBJ2-2 | NA | TRBV10-2 | CASSGGRGRVNLAGELFF | TGCGCCAGCAGCGGGGGCAGGGGGCGTGTAAATTTGGCCGGGGAGCTGTTTTTT
TRBD2 | TRBJ2-1 | NA | TRBV3-1/TRBV3-2 | CASSQVAGVPRNEQFF | TGTGCCAGCAGCCAAGTAGCGGGGGTCCCAAGGAATGAGCAGTTCTTC
NA | TRBJ2-1 | NA | TRBV19 | CASSQDATGNYNEQFF | TGTGCCAGTAGTCAAGATGCGACGGGGAACTACAATGAGCAGTTCTTC
NA | TRBJ1-4 | NA | TRBV7-9 | CASSLARRDPNEKLFF | TGTGCCAGCAGCTTAGCTCGGCGGGATCCTAATGAAAAACTGTTTTTT
NA | TRBJ1-2 | NA | TRBV6-5 | CASSTGQFTGYTF | TGTGCCAGCAGTACCGGACAGTTTACGGGCTACACCTTC
NA | TRBJ1-6 | NA | TRBV5-1 | CASSLRSSYNSPLHF | TGCGCCAGCAGCTTGAGGAGCTCCTATAATTCACCCCTCCACTTT
TRBD1 | TRBJ1-1 | NA | TRBV18 | CASSQQGKANTEAFF | TGTGCCAGCTCACAACAGGGGAAGGCGAACACTGAAGCTTTCTTT
TRBD1 | TRBJ2-5 | NA | TRBV5-6 | CASSTDRGLGETQYF | TGTGCCAGCAGCACCGACAGGGGGCTGGGGGAGACCCAGTACTTC
NA | TRBJ2-3 | NA | TRBV7-8 | CASSPQSDTQYF | TGTGCCAGCAGCCCCCAGTCGGATACGCAGTATTTT
NA | TRBJ2-5 | once | TRBV9 | CASSVVAGYQETQYF | TGTGCCAGCAGCGTAGTGGCAGGATACCAAGAGACCCAGTACTTC
TRBD1 | TRBJ1-2 | NA | TRBV5-1 | CASSSKGGWDYGYTF | TGCGCCAGCAGCTCCAAAGGGGGCTGGGACTATGGCTACACCTTC
NA | TRBJ2-5 | NA | TRBV7-2 | CASSFGRTLPQETQYF | TGTGCCAGCAGCTTCGGACGGACTTTACCTCAAGAGACCCAGTACTTC
NA | TRBJ2-2 | many | TRBV2 | CASSRTGLFSGELFF | TGTGCCAGCAGCCGAACAGGGCTCTTTTCGGGGGAGCTGTTTTTT
NA | TRBJ1-1 | NA | TRBV28 | CASSFSAGPTPRF | TGTGCCAGCAGTTTCTCAGCGGGACCAACCCCCCGCTTT
NA | TRBJ2-7 | once | TRBV3-1/TRBV3-2 | CASSHGGILEQYF | TGTGCCAGCAGCCACGGAGGGATTCTGGAGCAGTACTTC
NA | TRBJ1-6 | NA | TRBV10-3 | CAISEGVGSNSPLHF | TGTGCCATCAGTGAAGGAGTAGGAAGTAATTCACCCCTCCACTTT
NA | TRBJ1-4 | once | TRBV25-1 | CASSSAGSNEKLFF | TGTGCCAGCAGTTCGGCGGGCTCTAATGAAAAACTGTTTTTT
NA | TRBJ1-1 | NA | TRBV4-1 | CASSRTLRDEAFF | TGCGCCAGCAGCCGGACCCTGCGGGATGAAGCTTTCTTT
NA | TRBJ1-5 | NA | TRBV5-8 | CASPQSQHF | TGTGCCAGCCCGCAGTCCCAGCATTTT
TRBD1 | TRBJ1-1 | NA | TRBV2 | CASVRQGAGEAFF | TGTGCCAGCGTAAGACAGGGGGCAGGTGAAGCTTTCTTT
NA | TRBJ2-7 | NA | TRBV2 | CASGLSSYEQYF | TGTGCCAGCGGACTGAGCTCCTACGAGCAGTACTTC
NA | TRBJ1-6 | NA | TRBV18 | CASSPGGGHGSPLHF | TGTGCCAGCTCACCGGGGGGGGGCCACGGATCACCCCTCCACTTT
TRBD1 | TRBJ1-2 | NA | TRBV19 | CASTETLGQLGGYTF | TGTGCCAGTACCGAAACTCTGGGACAGCTAGGAGGCTACACCTTC
NA | TRBJ1-3 | few | TRBV7-9 | CASSLDLVAGNTIYF | TGTGCCAGCAGCCTCGATTTGGTTGCGGGAAACACCATATATTTT
NA | TRBJ2-7 | NA | TRBV7-9 | CASSLLVPEQYF | TGTGCCAGCAGCTTACTAGTTCCCGAGCAGTACTTC
NA | TRBJ1-2 | once | TRBV5-4 | CASSAGGRRDGYTF | TGTGCCAGCAGCGCCGGGGGTCGTAGAGACGGCTACACCTTC
NA | TRBJ2-2 | many | TRBV29-1 | CSVATGSAETGELFF | TGCAGCGTAGCTACAGGGTCCGCTGAGACCGGGGAGCTGTTTTTT
NA | TRBJ1-1 | NA | TRBV19 | CASKRETEAFF | TGTGCCAGTAAAAGGGAGACTGAAGCTTTCTTT
NA | TRBJ1-2 | NA | TRBV5-5 | CASSLGGSVAYGYTF | TGTGCCAGCAGCTTGGGCGGGTCCGTCGCCTATGGCTACACCTTC
NA | TRBJ2-6 | NA | TRBV5-1 | CASSLQARTGANVLTF | TGCGCCAGCAGCTTGCAGGCCCGGACTGGGGCCAACGTCCTGACTTTC
TRBD1 | TRBJ1-2 | NA | TRBV5-1 | CASSLDRAEVNGYTF | TGCGCCAGCAGCCTTGACAGGGCCGAGGTGAATGGCTACACCTTC
NA | TRBJ1-3 | few | TRBV6-6 | CASSFASGNTIYF | TGTGCCAGCAGTTTTGCGTCTGGAAACACCATATATTTT
TRBD1 | TRBJ2-7 | NA | TRBV6-5 | CASNRDRGSYEQYF | TGTGCCAGCAATAGAGACAGGGGTTCCTACGAGCAGTACTTC
NA | TRBJ1-2 | few | TRBV7-9 | CASSLPGNYGYTF | TGTGCCAGCAGCTTGCCGGGGAACTATGGCTACACCTTC
TRBD1 | TRBJ1-5 | NA | TRBV15 | CATTGQRDQPQHF | TGTGCCACCACGGGACAGAGGGATCAGCCCCAGCATTTT
NA | TRBJ1-1 | NA | TRBV7-6 | CASSQLANLNTEAFF | TGTGCCAGCAGCCAACTCGCTAACTTGAACACTGAAGCTTTCTTT
NA | TRBJ1-1 | NA | TRBV2 | CASSGFGGETEAFF | TGTGCCAGCAGTGGCTTCGGGGGAGAAACTGAAGCTTTCTTT
TRBD1 | TRBJ1-2 | NA | TRBV2 | CASKQGDRVPYGYTF | TGTGCCAGCAAACAGGGGGACAGGGTACCCTATGGCTACACCTTC
TRBD2 | TRBJ2-2 | NA | TRBV5-4 | CASSLGGGYGELFF | TGTGCCAGCAGCTTAGGCGGGGGTTACGGGGAGCTGTTTTTT
NA | TRBJ1-1 | once | TRBV5-4 | CASSLGGTGRNTEAFF | TGTGCCAGCAGCTTGGGCGGAACAGGCCGGAACACTGAAGCTTTCTTT
NA | TRBJ1-2 | NA | TRBV7-9 | CASSPLQGRDGYTF | TGTGCCAGCAGCCCACTGCAGGGGAGAGATGGCTACACCTTC